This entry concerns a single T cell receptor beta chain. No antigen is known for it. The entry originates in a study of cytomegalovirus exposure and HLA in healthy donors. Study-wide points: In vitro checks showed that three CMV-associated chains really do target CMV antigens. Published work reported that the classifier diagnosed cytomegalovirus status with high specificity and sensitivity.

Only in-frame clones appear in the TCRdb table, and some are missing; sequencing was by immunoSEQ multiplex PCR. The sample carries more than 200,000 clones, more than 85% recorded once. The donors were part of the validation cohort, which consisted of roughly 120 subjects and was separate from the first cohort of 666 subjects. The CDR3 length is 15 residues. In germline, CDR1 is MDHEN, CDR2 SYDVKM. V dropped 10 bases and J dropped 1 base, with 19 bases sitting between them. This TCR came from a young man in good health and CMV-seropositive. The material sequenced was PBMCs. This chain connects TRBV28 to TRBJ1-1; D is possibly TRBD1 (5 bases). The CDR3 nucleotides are TGTGCCACCAACAAAGCAGGGTGGGAGAACACTGAAGCTTTCTTT. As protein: CATNKAGWENTEAFF.